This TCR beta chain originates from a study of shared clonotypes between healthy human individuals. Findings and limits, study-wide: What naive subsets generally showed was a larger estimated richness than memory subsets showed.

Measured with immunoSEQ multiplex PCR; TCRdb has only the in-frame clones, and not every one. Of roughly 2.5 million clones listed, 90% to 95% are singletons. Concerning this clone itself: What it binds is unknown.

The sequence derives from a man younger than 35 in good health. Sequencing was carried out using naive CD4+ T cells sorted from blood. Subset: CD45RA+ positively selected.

The CDR3 sequence: CAWSYGGGRRYNEQFF. The CDR3 nucleotides read TGTGCCTGGAGTTACGGGGGGGGCAGAAGATACAATGAGCAGTTCTTC. The rearrangement uses TRBV30 and TRBJ2-1; 8 bases match TRBD2. The CDR3 loop spans 16 amino acids. Unmatched junction bases numbered 10, after V lost 2 bases and J lost 4 bases. Germline V gene lookup returns CDR1 GTSNPN and CDR2 SVGIG (reference sequence).